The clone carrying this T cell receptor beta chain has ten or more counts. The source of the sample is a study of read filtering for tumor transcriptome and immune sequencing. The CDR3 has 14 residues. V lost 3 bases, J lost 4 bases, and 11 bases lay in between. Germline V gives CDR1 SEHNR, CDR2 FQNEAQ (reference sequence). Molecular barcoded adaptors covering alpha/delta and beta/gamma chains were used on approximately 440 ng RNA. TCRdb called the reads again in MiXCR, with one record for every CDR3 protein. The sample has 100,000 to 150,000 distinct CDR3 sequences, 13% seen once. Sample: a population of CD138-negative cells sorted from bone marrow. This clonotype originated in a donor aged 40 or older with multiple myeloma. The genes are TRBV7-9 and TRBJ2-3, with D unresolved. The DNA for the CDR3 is TGTGCCAGCAGCTTGCAGCGTTACCCAGATACGCAGTATTTT. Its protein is CASSLQRYPDTQYF.